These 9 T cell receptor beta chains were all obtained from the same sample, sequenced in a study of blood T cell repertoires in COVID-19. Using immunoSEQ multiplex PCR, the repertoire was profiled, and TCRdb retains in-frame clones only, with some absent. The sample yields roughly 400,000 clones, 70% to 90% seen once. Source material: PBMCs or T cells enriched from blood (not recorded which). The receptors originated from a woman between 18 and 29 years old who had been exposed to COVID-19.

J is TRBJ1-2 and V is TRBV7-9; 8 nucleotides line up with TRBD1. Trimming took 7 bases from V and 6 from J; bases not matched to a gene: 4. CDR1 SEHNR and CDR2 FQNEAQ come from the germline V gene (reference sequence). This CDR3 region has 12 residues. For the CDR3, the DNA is TGTGCCAGCACCGAACAGGGGGATGGCTACACCTTC. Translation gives CASTEQGDGYTF.

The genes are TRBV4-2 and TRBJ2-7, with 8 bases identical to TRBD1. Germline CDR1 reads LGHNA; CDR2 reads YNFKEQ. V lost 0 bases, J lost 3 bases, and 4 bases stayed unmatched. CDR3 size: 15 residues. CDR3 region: CASSQEGTGDYEQYF. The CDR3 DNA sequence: TGTGCCAGCAGCCAAGAAGGGACAGGTGACTACGAGCAGTACTTC.

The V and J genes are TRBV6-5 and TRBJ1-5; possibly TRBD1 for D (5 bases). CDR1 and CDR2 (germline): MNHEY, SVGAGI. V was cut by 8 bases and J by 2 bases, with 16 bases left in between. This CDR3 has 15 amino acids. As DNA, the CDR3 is TGTGCCAGCGCGTCCGGGGGAGCTGGCAATCAGCCCCAGCATTTT. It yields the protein CASASGGAGNQPQHF.

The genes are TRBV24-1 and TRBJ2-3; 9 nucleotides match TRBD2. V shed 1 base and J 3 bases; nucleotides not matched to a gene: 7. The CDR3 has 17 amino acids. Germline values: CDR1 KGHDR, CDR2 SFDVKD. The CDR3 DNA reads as TGTGCCACCAGTGATTTATCTAGCGGGAAGGAAACAGATACGCAGTATTTT. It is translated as CATSDLSSGKETDTQYF.

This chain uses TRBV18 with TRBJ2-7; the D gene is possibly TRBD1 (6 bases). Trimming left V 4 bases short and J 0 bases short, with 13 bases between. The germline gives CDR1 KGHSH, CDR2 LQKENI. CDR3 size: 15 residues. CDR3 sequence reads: CASSLQGTGSYEQYF. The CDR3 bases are TGTGCCAGCTCACTACAGGGAACTGGCTCCTACGAGCAGTACTTC.

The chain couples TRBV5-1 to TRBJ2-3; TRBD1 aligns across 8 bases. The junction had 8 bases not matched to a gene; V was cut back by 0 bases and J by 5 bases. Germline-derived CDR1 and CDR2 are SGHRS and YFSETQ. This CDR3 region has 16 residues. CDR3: CASSLAKSGGVDTQYF. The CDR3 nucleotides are TGCGCCAGCAGCTTGGCCAAGTCAGGGGGCGTAGATACGCAGTATTTT.

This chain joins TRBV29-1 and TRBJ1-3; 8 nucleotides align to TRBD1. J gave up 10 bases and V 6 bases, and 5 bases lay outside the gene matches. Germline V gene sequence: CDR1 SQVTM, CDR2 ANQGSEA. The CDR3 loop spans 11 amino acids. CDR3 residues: CSVQGAGTIYF. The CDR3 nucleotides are TGCAGCGTGCAGGGGGCAGGGACCATATATTTT.

The CDR3 is CASSLGGTEELFF. The CDR3 bases are TGTGCCAGCAGTTTAGGGGGGACAGAGGAGCTGTTTTTT. The chain combines TRBV27 with TRBJ2-2; a weak D match, TRBD1 (7 bases). The CDR3 is 13 amino acids. The V gene lost 2 bases and the J gene lost 10 bases, with 11 bases spanning the gap. Germline CDR1 MNHEY, CDR2 SMNVEV (reference sequence).

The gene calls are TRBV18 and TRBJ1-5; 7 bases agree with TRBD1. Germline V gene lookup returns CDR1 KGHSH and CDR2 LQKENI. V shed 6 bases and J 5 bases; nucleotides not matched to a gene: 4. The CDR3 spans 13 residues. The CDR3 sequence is CASSSDRDQPQHF. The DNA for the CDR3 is TGTGCCAGCTCGTCCGACAGGGATCAGCCCCAGCATTTT.